This is a list of T cell receptor beta chains from one sample in a study of naive and memory T cell subsets. TCRdb reanalysed the UMI-ligation and nested PCR reads using MiXCR and keeps one entry per CDR3 protein. The sample contains about 37,000 distinct CDR3 sequences, approximately 10% of which appear only once. Here the sequenced sample was skin, taken from a tuberculin skin test site. These receptors were taken from an adult in good health. CDR3s include the opening cysteine and the closing phenylalanine or tryptophan. Each record gives: J gene, clone size, V gene, D gene, CDR3 protein, CDR3 DNA. A D gene is named only where the DNA matches it firmly. Only some rows state a clone size, as once, few, many or a class for expanded clones.

TRBJ2-1	many	TRBV12-3/TRBV12-4	TRBD2	CASSGTSGYSEQFF	TGTGCCAGCAGTGGGACTAGCGGGTATTCTGAGCAGTTCTTC
TRBJ1-1	.	TRBV30	TRBD1	CAWRLQGALAEAFF	TGTGCCTGGAGATTGCAGGGGGCGCTTGCTGAAGCTTTCTTT
TRBJ2-7	.	TRBV27	TRBD1	CASSPKWDSYEQYF	TGTGCCAGCAGTCCGAAATGGGACAGCTACGAGCAGTACTTC
TRBJ2-1	many	TRBV18	.	CASSPPKGTPSNNEQFF	TGTGCCAGCTCACCACCGAAGGGAACCCCAAGCAACAATGAGCAGTTCTTC
TRBJ2-7	many	TRBV10-3	TRBD1	CAISRSRDRGVRYEQYF	TGTGCCATCAGCCGCTCCCGGGACAGGGGCGTTCGGTACGAGCAGTACTTC
TRBJ1-3	few	TRBV20-1	.	CSARPVLYGNTIYF	TGCAGTGCCAGACCCGTTTTATACGGAAACACCATATATTTT
TRBJ2-3	many	TRBV29-1	TRBD1	CSVWTGGAEADTQYF	TGCAGCGTGTGGACAGGGGGCGCGGAAGCAGATACGCAGTATTTT
TRBJ2-3	.	TRBV6-5	.	CASSYRISADTQYF	TGTGCCAGCAGTTATCGCATTTCGGCAGATACGCAGTATTTT
TRBJ2-4	few	TRBV30	.	CAWSRITTRAKNIQYF	TGTGCCTGGAGCAGAATAACTACTAGAGCCAAAAACATTCAGTACTTC
TRBJ1-1	few	TRBV7-9	.	CASTPLITEAFF	TGTGCCAGCACCCCGTTGATCACTGAAGCTTTCTTT
TRBJ1-6	many	TRBV6-5	TRBD1	CASSYQQGDNSPLHF	TGTGCCAGCAGTTACCAACAGGGGGATAATTCACCCCTCCACTTT
TRBJ2-7	few	TRBV27	.	CASSFTGTGHISYEQYF	TGTGCCAGCAGTTTTACTGGTACAGGGCATATCTCCTACGAGCAGTACTTC
TRBJ2-5	many	TRBV20-1	.	CSAYYVTEETQYF	TGCAGTGCGTATTATGTCACAGAGGAGACCCAGTACTTC
TRBJ1-1	.	TRBV7-9	.	CASSPQQGVNTEAFF	TGTGCCAGCAGCCCGCAACAGGGAGTGAACACTGAAGCTTTCTTT
TRBJ1-6	many	TRBV6-5	.	CASKEGHGRIYNSPLHF	TGTGCCAGCAAAGAAGGACATGGACGTATCTATAATTCACCCCTCCACTTT
TRBJ2-3	few	TRBV25-1	TRBD1	CASSLLGQGGSTDTQYF	TGTGCCAGCAGTTTACTCGGACAGGGGGGTAGCACAGATACGCAGTATTTT
TRBJ2-1	.	TRBV30	TRBD1	CAWSLQGGNEQFF	TGTGCCTGGAGCCTACAGGGGGGCAATGAGCAGTTCTTC
TRBJ2-2	once	TRBV20-1	TRBD2	CSARDFLAGISTGELFF	TGCAGTGCTAGAGATTTCCTAGCGGGTATCTCCACCGGGGAGCTGTTTTTT
TRBJ1-2	few	TRBV18	.	CASSPYGDYGYTF	TGTGCCAGCTCACCGTACGGCGACTATGGCTACACCTTC
TRBJ2-5	many	TRBV4-1	TRBD2	CASSQRGGLGTQYF	TGCGCCAGCAGCCAGCGGGGGGGCCTAGGGACCCAGTACTTC
TRBJ2-1	few	TRBV29-1	.	CSASGWDLPSNEQFF	TGCAGCGCCTCCGGGTGGGACCTTCCCTCCAATGAGCAGTTCTTC
TRBJ2-7	.	TRBV19	TRBD1	CASSPGTGGFDEQYF	TGTGCCAGTAGTCCCGGGACAGGGGGCTTCGACGAGCAGTACTTC
TRBJ2-1	few	TRBV5-6	TRBD1	CASSPWTGGPSGEFF	TGTGCCAGCAGCCCATGGACAGGGGGCCCTTCGGGGGAGTTCTTC
TRBJ1-1	few	TRBV4-2	.	CASSPYLGGRDTEAFF	TGTGCCAGCAGCCCCTACCTCGGAGGCAGGGACACTGAAGCTTTCTTT
TRBJ1-3	.	TRBV9	.	CASSVGGNTIYF	TGTGCCAGCAGCGTAGGAGGAAACACCATATATTTT
TRBJ1-5	many	TRBV12-3/TRBV12-4	.	CASSPQGLSNQPQHF	TGTGCCAGCAGTCCCCAGGGGCTTAGCAATCAGCCCCAGCATTTT
TRBJ2-7	.	TRBV29-1	.	CSVRRGQNYEQYF	TGCAGCGTGCGGAGGGGACAGAACTACGAGCAGTACTTC